These T cell receptor beta chains were read from a single sample in a study of OX40 agonist ivuxolimab in advanced cancers. Profiled with immunoSEQ multiplex PCR; TCRdb holds only in-frame clones, not every one. This sample has tens of thousands of clones, with around 91% found just once. The material sequenced was CD4+ or CD8+ T cells sorted from blood, taken in a trial of the OX40 agonist ivuxolimab. The receptor source for this set is an adult with an advanced solid tumor such as melanoma, head and neck, liver or kidney cancer. The CDR3 runs from the conserved cysteine through the conserved F or W. The D gene is left open where the match is weak. Clone size is stated in some rows and not others, as once, few, many or a class when expanded.

-,TRBJ2-1,-,TRBV5-6,CASSLGGKDNEQFF,TGTGCCAGCAGCTTAGGGGGAAAGGACAATGAGCAGTTCTTC
-,TRBJ2-3,-,TRBV27,CASSLHVQSGTDTQYF,TGTGCCAGCAGTTTACATGTACAGAGTGGCACAGATACGCAGTATTTT
-,TRBJ1-4,-,TRBV11-3,CASSLVRQVMEEKLFF,TGTGCCAGCAGCTTAGTCCGACAGGTGATGGAGGAAAAACTGTTTTTT
TRBD2,TRBJ2-1,-,TRBV7-9,CASSLLSSGTNEQFF,TGTGCCAGCAGCTTACTGTCTAGCGGGACCAATGAGCAGTTCTTC
-,TRBJ2-7,-,TRBV14,CASSQGQGVSYEQYF,TGTGCCAGCAGCCAAGGCCAGGGAGTGTCCTACGAGCAGTACTTC
-,TRBJ1-1,few,TRBV19,CASSITGSAEAFF,TGTGCCAGTAGTATAACTGGATCCGCTGAAGCTTTCTTT
-,TRBJ2-7,-,TRBV2,CASSDRDYEQYF,TGTGCCAGCAGTGACAGGGACTACGAGCAGTACTTC
TRBD2,TRBJ2-7,-,TRBV5-5,CASSLALGLAGDLPYEQYF,TGTGCCAGCAGCTTGGCCTTGGGACTAGCGGGGGACCTCCCCTACGAGCAGTACTTC
-,TRBJ2-1,once,TRBV11-2,CASSHQRVSYNEQFF,TGTGCCAGCAGCCATCAGCGGGTGTCCTACAATGAGCAGTTCTTC
-,TRBJ2-2,-,TRBV29-1,CSVPDIYSNTGELFF,TGCAGCGTGCCCGACATATACTCGAACACCGGGGAGCTGTTTTTT
TRBD1,TRBJ2-3,-,TRBV9,CASSDSPDRGTDTQYF,TGTGCCAGCAGCGACTCCCCCGACAGGGGGACAGATACGCAGTATTTT
-,TRBJ2-1,-,TRBV13,CASSFRGGPYNEQFF,TGTGCCAGCAGCTTTCGTGGAGGCCCCTACAATGAGCAGTTCTTC
-,TRBJ2-1,-,TRBV30,CAWSVGVGPYNEQFF,TGTGCCTGGAGTGTAGGGGTGGGACCCTACAATGAGCAGTTCTTC
-,TRBJ1-2,-,TRBV7-2,CASSPRQGRETNYGYTF,TGTGCCAGCAGCCCTCGGCAGGGGCGAGAAACTAACTATGGCTACACCTTC
-,TRBJ2-3,-,TRBV14,CASSPSTDTQYF,TGTGCCAGCAGCCCGAGCACAGATACGCAGTATTTT
-,TRBJ1-1,-,TRBV19,CASHLGGNTEAFF,TGTGCCAGTCACCTGGGGGGGAACACTGAAGCTTTCTTT
-,TRBJ2-3,once,TRBV11-1,CASSRRPKSADTQYF,TGTGCCAGCAGCCGGCGTCCTAAGAGCGCAGATACGCAGTATTTT
TRBD1,TRBJ2-1,once,TRBV4-3,CASSQLGQGYNEQFF,TGCGCCAGCAGCCAGTTAGGACAGGGATACAATGAGCAGTTCTTC
TRBD1,TRBJ1-2,-,TRBV7-9,CASSFGQDRNYGYTF,TGTGCCAGCAGCTTTGGACAGGATCGTAACTATGGCTACACCTTC
-,TRBJ2-5,-,TRBV27,CASSLEAARVGETQYF,TGTGCCAGCAGTTTAGAGGCCGCTAGGGTCGGCGAGACCCAGTACTTC
TRBD2,TRBJ2-7,-,TRBV30,CAWSVGLAGANEQYF,TGTGCCTGGAGTGTGGGACTAGCGGGAGCCAACGAGCAGTACTTC
-,TRBJ1-1,-,TRBV6-6,CASSYTEGTEAFF,TGTGCCAGCAGCTACACAGAGGGCACTGAAGCTTTCTTT
TRBD1,TRBJ2-2,-,TRBV19,CASSIAWWTGGNTGELFF,TGTGCCAGTAGTATAGCTTGGTGGACAGGGGGTAACACCGGGGAGCTGTTTTTT
-,TRBJ2-7,-,TRBV6-5,CASSYDPGTGEQYF,TGTGCCAGCAGTTACGATCCCGGGACGGGCGAGCAGTACTTC
-,TRBJ1-4,-,TRBV28,CASSLLNGGFIGNEKLFF,TGTGCCAGCAGTCTCCTCAACGGGGGGTTCATAGGTAATGAAAAACTGTTTTTT
TRBD2,TRBJ2-5,-,TRBV5-1,CASSLNSGGQETQYF,TGCGCCAGCAGCTTGAATAGCGGGGGCCAAGAGACCCAGTACTTC
-,TRBJ2-3,-,TRBV7-6,CASSLDLRGTDTQYF,TGTGCCAGCAGCTTAGATTTACGGGGTACTGATACGCAGTATTTT
-,TRBJ1-2,-,TRBV28,CASIDPEDYGYTF,TGTGCCAGCATCGACCCTGAGGACTATGGCTACACCTTC
-,TRBJ1-2,medium-sized,TRBV7-3,CASSPYSFDSTYGYTF,TGTGCCAGCAGCCCCTATTCCTTTGACAGCACCTATGGCTACACCTTC
-,TRBJ1-4,-,TRBV5-1,CASSLGTDLKWGEKLFF,TGCGCCAGCAGCTTGGGGACAGACCTGAAGTGGGGAGAAAAACTGTTTTTT
-,TRBJ1-2,once,TRBV28,CASSSLQRQGSYGYTF,TGTGCCAGCAGTTCCCTACAGAGGCAGGGGTCCTATGGCTACACCTTC
-,TRBJ2-3,-,TRBV7-9,CASSSFKESTDTQYF,TGTGCCAGCAGCTCGTTCAAGGAGAGCACAGATACGCAGTATTTT
TRBD2,TRBJ2-1,-,TRBV7-9,CASSQPSSGSSYNEQFF,TGTGCCAGCAGCCAACCCTCTAGCGGGAGCTCCTACAATGAGCAGTTCTTC
TRBD2,TRBJ2-1,once,TRBV7-9,CASGGTSGTYNEQFF,TGTGCCAGCGGAGGAACTAGCGGGACTTACAATGAGCAGTTCTTC
TRBD1,TRBJ2-7,-,TRBV28,CASSPTGTGVDEQYF,TGTGCCAGCAGTCCAACCGGGACAGGGGTTGATGAGCAGTACTTC
TRBD1,TRBJ1-3,medium-sized,TRBV2,CASSTLRDRDLRNTIYF,TGTGCCAGCAGTACACTCCGGGACAGGGATCTTAGAAACACCATATATTTT
-,TRBJ1-1,-,TRBV4-1,CASSHPGYTEAFF,TGCGCCAGCAGCCATCCAGGTTACACTGAAGCTTTCTTT
-,TRBJ2-3,-,TRBV27,CASSWFGRTDTQYF,TGTGCCAGCAGTTGGTTCGGGCGCACAGATACGCAGTATTTT
-,TRBJ1-1,-,TRBV4-3,CASSQVMNTEAFF,TGCGCCAGCAGCCAAGTGATGAACACTGAAGCTTTCTTT
-,TRBJ2-5,-,TRBV18,CASSPPRFQETQYF,TGTGCCAGCTCACCACCCCGGTTCCAAGAGACCCAGTACTTC
-,TRBJ2-7,-,TRBV5-6,CASSLGQSYYEQYF,TGTGCCAGCAGCTTGGGACAGAGTTACTACGAGCAGTACTTC
-,TRBJ2-7,-,TRBV19,CATAGTPYEQYF,TGTGCCACCGCGGGAACCCCCTACGAGCAGTACTTC
-,TRBJ1-1,-,TRBV30,CAWSTGRGSTEAFF,TGTGCCTGGAGTACAGGTAGGGGGAGCACTGAAGCTTTCTTT
-,TRBJ1-1,few,TRBV30,CAWSVLDNTEAFF,TGTGCCTGGAGTGTACTAGACAACACTGAAGCTTTCTTT
-,TRBJ2-5,-,TRBV9,CASSAWGTQETQYF,TGTGCCAGCAGTGCCTGGGGGACACAAGAGACCCAGTACTTC
-,TRBJ2-7,-,TRBV9,CASSVGTVGYEQYF,TGTGCCAGCAGCGTAGGGACGGTGGGATACGAGCAGTACTTC
TRBD1,TRBJ1-5,-,TRBV28,CASSYVSPTGGISNQPQHF,TGTGCCAGCAGCTATGTTTCACCTACAGGGGGCATAAGCAATCAGCCCCAGCATTTT